The clone carrying this TCR beta chain was counted many times. This sample is drawn from a study of CD8 T cells in ankylosing spondylitis. The V gene's germline CDR1 is SGHTA and CDR2 FQGNSA. CDR3 size: 16 residues. Trimming cost V 0 bases and J 4 bases, with 12 bases left between them. One entry per CDR3 protein results from TCRdb running MiXCR on the 5' RACE reads. In the table there are some 100,000 distinct CDR3 sequences, roughly 8% of which are singletons. The sequencing sample was made of blood, either unsorted or a sorted T cell fraction (not recorded which). This clonotype was obtained from a male donor with ankylosing spondylitis or in good health (not recorded which). The chain couples TRBV7-2 to TRBJ2-2, with TRBD1 as a possible D gene (6 bases). CDR3 amino acids: CASSLAGTPSTGELFF. The CDR3 bases are TGTGCCAGCAGCTTAGCAGGGACACCCTCCACCGGGGAGCTGTTTTTT.